This T cell receptor beta chain stems from a study of blood T cell repertoires in COVID-19. The CDR3 is made up of 16 amino acids. The V and J ends lost 0 bases and 0 bases, in that order; junction bases with no gene match: 3. Germline CDR1 and CDR2: SGHKS and YYEKEE (reference sequence). Clones were sequenced by immunoSEQ multiplex PCR, and TCRdb holds only the in-frame ones, with some missing. The data hold some 200,000 clones, with about 80% observed a single time. The chain is built from TRBV5-5 and TRBJ1-2; 9 nucleotides align to TRBD1. Source material: peripheral blood. The source is a woman aged 60-70 years with acute or convalescent COVID-19. This CDR3 is CASSLEGQGANYGYTF. CDR3 nucleotide sequence: TGTGCCAGCAGCTTGGAGGGACAGGGAGCTAACTATGGCTACACCTTC.